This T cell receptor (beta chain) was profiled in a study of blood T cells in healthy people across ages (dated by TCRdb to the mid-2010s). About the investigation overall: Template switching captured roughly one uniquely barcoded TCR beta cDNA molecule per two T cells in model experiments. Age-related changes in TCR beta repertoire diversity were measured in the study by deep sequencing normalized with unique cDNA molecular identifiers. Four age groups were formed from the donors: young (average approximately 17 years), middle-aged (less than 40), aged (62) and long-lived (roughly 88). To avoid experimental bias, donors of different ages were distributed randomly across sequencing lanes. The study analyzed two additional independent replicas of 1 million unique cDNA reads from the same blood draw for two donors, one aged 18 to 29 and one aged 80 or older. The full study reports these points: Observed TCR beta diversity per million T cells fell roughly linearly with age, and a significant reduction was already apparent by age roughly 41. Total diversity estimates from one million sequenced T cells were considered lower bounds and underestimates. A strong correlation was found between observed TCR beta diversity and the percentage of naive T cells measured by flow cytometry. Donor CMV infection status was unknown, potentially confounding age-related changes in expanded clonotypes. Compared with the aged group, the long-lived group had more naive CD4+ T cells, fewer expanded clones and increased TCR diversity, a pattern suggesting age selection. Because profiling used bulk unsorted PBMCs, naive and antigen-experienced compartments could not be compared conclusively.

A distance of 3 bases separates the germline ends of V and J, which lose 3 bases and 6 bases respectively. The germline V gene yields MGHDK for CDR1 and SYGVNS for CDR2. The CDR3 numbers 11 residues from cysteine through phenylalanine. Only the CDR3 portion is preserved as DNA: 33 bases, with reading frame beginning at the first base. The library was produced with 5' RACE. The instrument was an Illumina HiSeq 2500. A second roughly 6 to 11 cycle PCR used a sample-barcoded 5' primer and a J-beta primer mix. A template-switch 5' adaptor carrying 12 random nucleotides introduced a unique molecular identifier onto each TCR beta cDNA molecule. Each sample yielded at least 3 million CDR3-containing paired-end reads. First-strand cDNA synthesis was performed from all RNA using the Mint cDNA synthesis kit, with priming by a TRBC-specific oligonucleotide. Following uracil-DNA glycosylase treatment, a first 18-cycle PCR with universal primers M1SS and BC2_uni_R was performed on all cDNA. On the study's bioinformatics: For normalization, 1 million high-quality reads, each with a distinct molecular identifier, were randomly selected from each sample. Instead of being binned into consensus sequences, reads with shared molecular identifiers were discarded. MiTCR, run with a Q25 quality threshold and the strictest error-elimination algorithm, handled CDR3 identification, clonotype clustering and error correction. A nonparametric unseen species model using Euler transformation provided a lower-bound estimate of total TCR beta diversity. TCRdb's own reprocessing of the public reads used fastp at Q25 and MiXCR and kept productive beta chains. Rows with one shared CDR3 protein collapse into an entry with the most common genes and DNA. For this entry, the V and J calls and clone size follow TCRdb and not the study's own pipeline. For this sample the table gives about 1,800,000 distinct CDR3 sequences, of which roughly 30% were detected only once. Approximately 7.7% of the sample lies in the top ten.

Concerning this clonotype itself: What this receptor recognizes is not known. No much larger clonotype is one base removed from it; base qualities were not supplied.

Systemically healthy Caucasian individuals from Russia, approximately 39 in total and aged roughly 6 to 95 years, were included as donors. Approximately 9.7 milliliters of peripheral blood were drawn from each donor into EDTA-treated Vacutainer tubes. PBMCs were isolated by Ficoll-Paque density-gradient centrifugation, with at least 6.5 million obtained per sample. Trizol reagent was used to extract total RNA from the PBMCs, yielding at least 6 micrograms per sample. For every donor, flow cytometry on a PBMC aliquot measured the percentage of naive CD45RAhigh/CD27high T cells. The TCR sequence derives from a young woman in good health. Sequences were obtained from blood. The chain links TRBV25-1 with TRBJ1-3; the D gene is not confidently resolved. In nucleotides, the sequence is TGTGCCAGCAGTGACCCAAACACCATATATTTT. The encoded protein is CASSDPNTIYF.